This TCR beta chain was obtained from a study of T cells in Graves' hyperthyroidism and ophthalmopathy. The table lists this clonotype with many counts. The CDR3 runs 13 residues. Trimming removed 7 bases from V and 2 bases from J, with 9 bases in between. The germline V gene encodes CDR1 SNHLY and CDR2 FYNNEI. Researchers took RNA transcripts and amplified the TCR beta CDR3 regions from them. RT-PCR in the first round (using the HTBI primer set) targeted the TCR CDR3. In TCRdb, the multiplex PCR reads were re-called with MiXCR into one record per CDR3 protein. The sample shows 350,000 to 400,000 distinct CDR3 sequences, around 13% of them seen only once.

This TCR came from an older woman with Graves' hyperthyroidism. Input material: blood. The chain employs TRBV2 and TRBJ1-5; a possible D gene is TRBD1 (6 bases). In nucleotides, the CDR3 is TGTGCCAGCACGTGGACAGGCAATCAGCCCCAGCATTTT. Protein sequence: CASTWTGNQPQHF.